Below are 16 T cell receptor beta chains sequenced from a single sample in a study of blood T cell repertoires in COVID-19. Assay used: immunoSEQ multiplex PCR; TCRdb lists only in-frame clones, some missing. The sample holds 98,000 or so clones, more than 70% seen once. Sequencing input: peripheral blood. The receptor source for this set is a woman aged 55-69 years in a cohort sampled during active or convalescent COVID-19.

The rearrangement links TRBV6-5 to TRBJ1-1, with a tentative D call TRBD1 (6 bases). Looked up from germline, CDR1 is MNHEY and CDR2 is SVGAGI. There are 13 residues in the CDR3. Trimming left V 1 base short and J 7 bases short, with 10 bases between. The CDR3, as DNA: TGTGCCAGCAGTTACTTAGGGGGGGGTGAAGCTTTCTTT. Translated: CASSYLGGGEAFF.

This chain uses TRBV19 with TRBJ1-2, with TRBD1 matching over 7 bases. CDR1 and CDR2 from the germline V gene are LNHDA and SQIVND (reference sequence). CDR3 length equals 15 residues. Trimming at V came to 4 bases and at J to 2 bases, leaving 7 bases not matched to a gene. CDR3 sequence (DNA): TGTGCCAGTAGTAATATGGGACAGATGAACTATGGCTACACCTTC. Translation gives CASSNMGQMNYGYTF.

This rearrangement joins TRBV13 to TRBJ1-3; the D gene is possibly TRBD1 (5 bases). V dropped 5 bases and J dropped 8 bases, with 16 bases sitting between them. Germline loops: CDR1 PRHDT, CDR2 FYEKMQ (reference sequence). This CDR3 contains 14 residues. CDR3 nucleotide sequence: TGTGCCAGCAGCATCCGGACACTTGGGGACACCATATATTTT. Translating it yields CASSIRTLGDTIYF.

The chain is built from TRBV21-1 and TRBJ1-1; TRBD1 is taken as the D call from the table, unchecked against the DNA. TRBV21-1 is a pseudogene locus. This CDR3 spans 13 amino acids. The CDR3 sequence: CASSTLQGYEAFF. CDR3 nucleotides: TGTGCCAGCAGCACCTTACAGGGGTATGAAGCTTTCTTT.

The CDR3 nucleotides read TGTGCCAGCAAGACAGGGACGGGGAGTAAAGCTTTCTTT. Residues: CASKTGTGSKAFF. This chain connects TRBV6-5 to TRBJ1-1; 7 bases match TRBD1. The J segment lost 9 bases and the V segment lost 7 bases, leaving 11 bases of the junction unmatched. The CDR3 contains 13 residues. Germline V lookup: CDR1 MNHEY, CDR2 SVGAGI.

This chain connects TRBV25-1 to TRBJ1-3, with D uncertain. Germline V gene data show CDR1 as MGHDK and CDR2 as SYGVNS. CDR3 length: 15 amino acids. Trimming shortened V by 1 base and J by 1 base, and 8 bases separated the two germline ends. The DNA of the CDR3 is TGTGCCAGCAGTGAATCCTTCAGGTCTGGAAACACCATATATTTT. Translated: CASSESFRSGNTIYF.

The gene calls are TRBV7-9 and TRBJ2-7, with 9 bases aligning to TRBD1. Germline CDR1 and CDR2: SEHNR and FQNEAQ (reference sequence). The CDR3 covers 15 residues. V lost 5 bases, J lost 3 bases, and 8 bases stayed unmatched. The CDR3 coding sequence is TGTGCCAGCAGCCCACACAGGGGGCGCTACTACGAGCAGTACTTC. Protein product: CASSPHRGRYYEQYF. The full variable domain, its missing parts supplied by reference TRBV7-9 and TRBJ2-7, is DTGVSQNPRHKITKRGQNVTFRCDPISEHNRLYWYRQTLGQGPEFLTYFQNEAQLEKSRLLSDRFSAERPKGSFSTLEIQRTEQGDSAMYLCASSPHRGRYYEQYFGPGTRLTVT.

The J gene is TRBJ1-2, the V gene TRBV27; 7 bases are shared with TRBD1. The CDR3 extends over 15 amino acids. Germline V CDR1 and CDR2: MNHEY, SMNVEV (reference sequence). The trim removed 5 bases at V and 1 base at J, leaving 7 bases unmatched. In DNA form, the CDR3 reads TGTGCCAGCAGTGCATCCGGGACAGTTAACTATGGCTACACCTTC. Translating gives CASSASGTVNYGYTF.

J is TRBJ2-7 and V is TRBV30, with D possibly being TRBD2 (6 bases). The germline V gene has CDR1 GTSNPN and CDR2 SVGIG (reference sequence). Trimming removed 5 bases from V and 8 bases from J, with 13 bases in between. The CDR3 loop spans 11 amino acids. The DNA of the CDR3 is TGTGCCTGGTCACCCGGGGGACAGCAGTACTTC. This codes for CAWSPGGQQYF.

The chain uses TRBV19 and TRBJ1-1; D gene ambiguous. This CDR3 region has 13 residues. The germline V gene has CDR1 LNHDA and CDR2 SQIVND (reference sequence). V was pared by 4 bases and J by 4 bases, with 10 bases between. CDR3 protein: CASSTVAVTEAFF. The CDR3 DNA sequence: TGTGCCAGTAGTACGGTCGCGGTCACTGAAGCTTTCTTT. The full variable domain, its missing parts supplied by reference TRBV19 and TRBJ1-1, is DGGITQSPKYLFRKEGQNVTLSCEQNLNHDAMYWYRQDPGQGLRLIYYSQIVNDFQKGDIAEGYSVSREKKESFPLTVTSAQKNPTAFYLCASSTVAVTEAFFGQGTRLTVV.

This chain links TRBV29-1 with TRBJ1-2, with D possibly matching TRBD1 (6 bases). This CDR3 comprises 13 residues. The germline V gene encodes CDR1 SQVTM and CDR2 ANQGSEA. Trimming removed 6 bases from V and 4 bases from J, with 15 bases in between. CDR3 sequence reads: CSVLGGHFYGYTF. The CDR3 bases are TGCAGCGTCTTAGGGGGACATTTCTATGGCTACACCTTC.

The chain couples TRBV2 to TRBJ2-1, with TRBD2 identical over 9 bases. This CDR3 spans 15 amino acids. Trimming at V came to 8 bases and at J to 2 bases, leaving 7 bases not matched to a gene. Germline-derived CDR1 and CDR2 are SNHLY and FYNNEI. CDR3 nucleotides: TGTGCCAGCGCGGAGCGGGAGGTCGCCTACAATGAGCAGTTCTTC. It translates to CASAEREVAYNEQFF.

V usage is TRBV4-2 and J usage is TRBJ2-7; D perhaps matches TRBD2 (6 bases). CDR1 is LGHNA, CDR2 YNFKEQ, per germline. The CDR3 spans 13 residues. Trimming left V 8 bases short and J 2 bases short, with 13 bases between. CDR3 sequence reads: CASGRDSTYEQYF. DNA for the CDR3: TGTGCCAGCGGCCGGGACTCCACCTACGAGCAGTACTTC.

The chain links TRBV19 to TRBJ1-5; 7 bases align to TRBD1. The V gene's germline CDR1 is LNHDA and CDR2 SQIVND (reference sequence). V was pared by 1 base and J by 4 bases, with 4 bases of the junction left unmatched. The CDR3 has 15 residues. The CDR3 sequence: CASSIGAGGNQPQHF. CDR3 DNA sequence: TGTGCCAGTAGTATAGGGGCAGGGGGGAATCAGCCCCAGCATTTT.

The CDR3 sequence: CASSYRDKNTGELFF. The CDR3 nucleotides read TGTGCCAGCAGTTACAGGGACAAGAACACCGGGGAGCTGTTTTTT. The rearrangement uses TRBV6-5 and TRBJ2-2; tentative D call: TRBD1 (6 bases). Trimming took 2 bases from V and 1 from J, leaving 8 bases between them. Germline loops: CDR1 MNHEY, CDR2 SVGAGI. CDR3 length: 15 residues.

This clone has only a few counts. The rearrangement links TRBV6-5 to TRBJ1-4; D may be TRBD1 (5 bases). Trimming removed 5 bases from V and 3 bases from J, with 10 bases in between. This CDR3 is 14 amino acids long. Germline V CDR1 and CDR2: MNHEY, SVGAGI. CDR3 DNA: TGTGCCAGCAGTCTCCAGGGATCTAATGAAAAACTGTTTTTT. Translated: CASSLQGSNEKLFF.